These 21 T cell receptor beta chains originate from one sample sequenced in a study of shared clonotypes between healthy human individuals. Assay used: immunoSEQ multiplex PCR; TCRdb lists only in-frame clones, some missing. The repertoire holds approximately 1,500,000 clones, with 98% as singletons. Input material: naive CD4+ T cells sorted from blood. Subset of the sample: CD45RA+ positively selected. These receptors all stem from a man aged 25 to 40 in good health.

J is TRBJ2-1 and V is TRBV29-1; no clear D gene. The V end lost 2 bases, the J end lost 4 bases, and 12 bases lay between the germline ends. Germline CDR1 and CDR2: SQVTM and ANQGSEA. CDR3 length: 14 amino acids. For the CDR3, the DNA is TGCAGCGTTGAATTGTTAGCAAGATACAATGAGCAGTTCTTC. As protein: CSVELLARYNEQFF.

This chain links TRBV5-1 with TRBJ2-3; D unresolved. Germline values: CDR1 SGHRS, CDR2 YFSETQ. The CDR3 runs 13 residues. Trimming removed 5 bases from V and 4 bases from J, with 11 bases in between. CDR3: CASSFSVPDTQYF. CDR3 nucleotides: TGCGCCAGCAGTTTCAGCGTTCCAGATACGCAGTATTTT.

The J gene is TRBJ2-3, the V gene TRBV5-6; 12 bases agree with TRBD2. Germline-derived CDR1 and CDR2 are SGHDT and YYEEEE. V was pared by 2 bases and J by 6 bases, with 13 bases of the junction left unmatched. The CDR3 covers 18 residues. The CDR3 here is CASSFDMVLAGGRDTQYF. Written as DNA, the CDR3 is TGTGCCAGCAGCTTTGATATGGTACTAGCGGGAGGTCGCGATACGCAGTATTTT.

The chain joins TRBV28 to TRBJ1-2; D ambiguous. Germline V lookup: CDR1 MDHEN, CDR2 SYDVKM. V was pared by 3 bases and J by 10 bases, with 6 bases between. The CDR3 is 10 residues long. This CDR3 is CASSFETYTF. The CDR3 nucleotides are TGTGCCAGCAGTTTCGAGACCTACACCTTC.

The V call is TRBV28, the J call TRBJ1-2; the D gene is possibly TRBD1 (6 bases). CDR1 is MDHEN and CDR2 is SYDVKM in the germline V gene. The CDR3 sequence is 17 residues long. V lost 1 base to trimming and J lost 8 bases, with 23 bases between them. CDR3 sequence: CASSLSLIPDGQSGYTF. CDR3 in DNA: TGTGCCAGCAGTTTATCCCTAATCCCCGATGGACAGTCGGGCTACACCTTC.

CDR3: CASSLDGDRVAEAFF. The CDR3 DNA sequence: TGTGCCAGCAGCTTAGATGGGGACAGGGTCGCTGAAGCTTTCTTT. This rearrangement joins TRBV7-2 to TRBJ1-1, with 9 bases fitting TRBD1. V lost 1 base to trimming and J lost 6 bases; unmatched junction nucleotides: 6. Germline V gives CDR1 SGHTA, CDR2 FQGNSA. CDR3 length: 15 residues. The full variable domain, completed using reference TRBV7-2 and TRBJ1-1, is GAGVSQSPSNKVTEKGKDVELRCDPISGHTALYWYRQSLGQGLEFLIYFQGNSAPDKSGLPSDRFSAERTGGSVSTLTIQRTQQEDSAVYLCASSLDGDRVAEAFFGQGTRLTVV.

This chain links TRBV28 with TRBJ2-7, with 11 positions matching TRBD2. J was trimmed by 5 bases and V by 10 bases; bases with no gene match: 10. Germline CDR1 reads MDHEN; CDR2 reads SYDVKM. This CDR3 is built from 14 residues. Written as DNA, the CDR3 is TGTGCCACCCGACCTAGCGGGAGGATCGACGAGCAGTACTTC. Protein sequence: CATRPSGRIDEQYF.

The J gene is TRBJ1-2, the V gene TRBV6-6, with TRBD1 matching 9 bases. V gave up 6 bases and J gave up 5 bases; unmatched junction bases: 10. Germline CDR1 MNHNY, CDR2 SVGAGI (reference sequence). This CDR3 comprises 15 residues. CDR3 in amino acids: CASRSAQGAHYGYTF. CDR3 DNA: TGTGCCAGCAGATCGGCACAGGGGGCCCATTATGGCTACACCTTC.

This rearrangement joins TRBV11-3 to TRBJ2-1; D ambiguous. V dropped 3 bases and J dropped 8 bases, with 5 bases sitting between them. The CDR3 loop spans 11 amino acids. Germline V gene sequence: CDR1 SGHNT, CDR2 YENEEA. CDR3 DNA: TGTGCCAGCAGCTTTGGGGATGAGCAGTTCTTC. Its translation is CASSFGDEQFF.

This sequence joins TRBV4-2 and TRBJ2-7; 9 nucleotides line up with TRBD2. The V segment lost 1 base and the J segment 3 bases; nucleotides outside the gene matches: 7. This CDR3 comprises 16 residues. Germline CDR1 LGHNA, CDR2 YNFKEQ. The CDR3 nucleotides read TGTGCCAGCAGCCAAGTTCTTAGCGGGAGTCTCTACGAGCAGTACTTC. Its protein is CASSQVLSGSLYEQYF.

For this clone: Other DNA sequences in the sample encode the same CDR3. The chain combines TRBV18 with TRBJ1-5, with 9 nucleotides matching TRBD1. Losses at the gene ends were 4 bases for V and 1 base for J; bases not matched to a gene: 2. In germline, CDR1 is KGHSH, CDR2 LQKENI. The CDR3 covers 15 residues. The CDR3 DNA is TGTGCCAGCTCACTGGGACAGGGAAGCAATCAGCCCCAGCATTTT. It encodes CASSLGQGSNQPQHF.

The chain employs TRBV18 and TRBJ2-3, with TRBD1 matching 7 bases. V was clipped by 5 bases and J by 1 base; unmatched bases: 12. Germline-derived CDR1 and CDR2 are KGHSH and LQKENI. The CDR3 has 17 amino acids. This CDR3 reads CASSRGRQGGGTDTQYF. As DNA, the CDR3 is TGTGCCAGCTCAAGAGGTAGACAGGGCGGTGGCACAGATACGCAGTATTTT.

The CDR3 spells CASSLASGRVGYEQYF. DNA of the CDR3: TGTGCCAGCAGCCTGGCTAGCGGGAGGGTAGGATACGAGCAGTACTTC. The genes are TRBV7-8 and TRBJ2-7; 12 bases fit TRBD2. After removal of 5 bases from V and 4 bases from J, the junction contained 9 bases not matched to a gene. CDR1 and CDR2 from the germline V gene are SGHVS and FQNEAQ. This CDR3 is 16 amino acids long.

The chain employs TRBV28 and TRBJ2-6; D not certain. The CDR3 sequence is 15 residues long. The germline V and J ends were trimmed by 2 bases and 0 bases, with 5 bases remaining between them. The germline V gene has CDR1 MDHEN and CDR2 SYDVKM. In nucleotides, the CDR3 is TGTGCCAGCAGTTTACTCACCTCTGGGGCCAACGTCCTGACTTTC. Residues: CASSLLTSGANVLTF.

The chain couples TRBV6-5 to TRBJ2-7; 12 nucleotides agree with TRBD2. Germline CDR1 and CDR2: MNHEY and SVGAGI. This CDR3 is built from 15 residues. V shed 4 bases and J 5 bases; nucleotides not matched to a gene: 6. The CDR3 DNA reads as TGTGCCAGCAGTTCTTGGACTAGCGGGACGGACGAGCAGTACTTC. Its translation: CASSSWTSGTDEQYF.

This sequence joins TRBV7-2 and TRBJ2-7, with D tentatively TRBD2 (5 bases). The CDR3 loop spans 14 amino acids. V lost 6 bases, J lost 3 bases, and 15 bases lay in between. The germline CDR1 and CDR2 sequences are SGHTA and FQGNSA. CDR3 bases: TGTGCCAGCAGTCGAGCGGCAGGTAACTACGAGCAGTACTTC. It yields the protein CASSRAAGNYEQYF. Looking up the rest from reference TRBV7-2 and TRBJ2-7 gives the full variable domain: GAGVSQSPSNKVTEKGKDVELRCDPISGHTALYWYRQSLGQGLEFLIYFQGNSAPDKSGLPSDRFSAERTGGSVSTLTIQRTQQEDSAVYLCASSRAAGNYEQYFGPGTRLTVT.

This chain connects TRBV5-1 to TRBJ2-7, with 7 bases fitting TRBD1. The ends lost 0 bases at V and 7 bases at J; junction bases unmatched: 10. Germline CDR1 reads SGHRS; CDR2 reads YFSETQ. The CDR3 covers 15 residues. CDR3 loop: CASSLGGTAAEEQYF. CDR3 DNA sequence: TGCGCCAGCAGCTTGGGGGGGACAGCGGCCGAAGAGCAGTACTTC.

The CDR3 DNA follows: TGTGCCATCAGTGATGGGCCGCATCAATTGGGCAATGAGCAGTTCTTC. Translation: CAISDGPHQLGNEQFF. J is TRBJ2-1 and V is TRBV10-3, with D unclear. This CDR3 is built from 16 residues. Looked up from germline, CDR1 is ENHRY and CDR2 is SYGVKD. V lost 3 bases to trimming and J lost 6 bases, with 18 bases between them.

The rearrangement uses TRBV30 and TRBJ2-3; 7 nucleotides match TRBD1. CDR1 is GTSNPN and CDR2 is SVGIG in the germline V gene (reference sequence). CDR3 length equals 12 residues. With 2 bases clipped from V and 12 bases from J, the junction kept 8 bases outside the gene matches. The CDR3 loop is CAWSTGTAIQYF. CDR3 DNA sequence: TGTGCCTGGAGTACCGGGACAGCGATTCAGTATTTT.

The chain uses TRBV28 and TRBJ2-1; D remains ambiguous. V lost 6 bases, J lost 8 bases, and 14 bases lay in between. There are 13 residues in the CDR3. Germline CDR1 and CDR2: MDHEN and SYDVKM. As DNA, the CDR3 is TGTGCCAGCAGCGAGATCCGGGTCCATGAGCAGTTCTTC. This encodes CASSEIRVHEQFF.

This chain links TRBV6-5 with TRBJ2-2; 7 bases agree with TRBD1. Per the germline V gene, CDR1 is MNHEY and CDR2 is SVGAGI. V lost 5 bases and J lost 0; bases outside the gene matches: 3. This CDR3 spans 15 amino acids. Here the CDR3 reads CASSKDRPNTGELFF. The CDR3 DNA follows: TGTGCCAGCAGTAAGGACAGGCCGAACACCGGGGAGCTGTTTTTT.